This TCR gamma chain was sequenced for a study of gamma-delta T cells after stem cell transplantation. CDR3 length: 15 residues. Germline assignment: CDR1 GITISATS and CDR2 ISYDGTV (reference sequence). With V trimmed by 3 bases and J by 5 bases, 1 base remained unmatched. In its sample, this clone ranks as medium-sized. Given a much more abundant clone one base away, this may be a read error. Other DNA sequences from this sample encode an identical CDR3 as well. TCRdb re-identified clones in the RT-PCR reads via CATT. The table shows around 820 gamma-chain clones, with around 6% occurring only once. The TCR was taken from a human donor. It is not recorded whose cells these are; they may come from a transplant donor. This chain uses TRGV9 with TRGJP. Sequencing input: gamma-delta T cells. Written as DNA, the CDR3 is TGTGCCTTGTGGGAGAAAGAGTTGGGCAAAAAAATCAAGGTATTT. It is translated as CALWEKELGKKIKVF.